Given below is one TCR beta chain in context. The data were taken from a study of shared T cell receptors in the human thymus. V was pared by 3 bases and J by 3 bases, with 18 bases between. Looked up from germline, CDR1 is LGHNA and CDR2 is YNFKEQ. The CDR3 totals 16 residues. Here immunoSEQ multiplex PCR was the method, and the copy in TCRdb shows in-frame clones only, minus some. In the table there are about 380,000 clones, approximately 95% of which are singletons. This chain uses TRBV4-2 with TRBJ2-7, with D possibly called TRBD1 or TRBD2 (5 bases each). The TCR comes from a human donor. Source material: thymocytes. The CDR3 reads CASSQLPLMRGYEQYF. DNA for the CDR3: TGTGCCAGCAGCCAGCTCCCCCTGATGAGGGGCTACGAGCAGTACTTC.